The 18 T cell receptor beta chains listed next were all sequenced from one sample in a study of T cell repertoires in cytomegalovirus infection. One entry per CDR3 protein results from TCRdb running MiXCR on the reads. The repertoire consists of approximately 260,000 distinct CDR3 sequences, with around 15% occurring once and the leading ten covering more than 45%. The specimen sequenced was CD8+ T cells from PBMCs. Every receptor here comes from a human donor in good health (CMV status not recorded). Some clones in this sample may be carry-over from other donors' samples.

The sample holds a few counts of this clonotype. The chain has TRBV5-1 and TRBJ2-7, with D possibly being TRBD1 (6 bases). The CDR3 extends over 17 amino acids. Between the trimmed V and J ends, which lost 0 bases and 1 base, there was a span of 17 bases. Germline V gene data show CDR1 as SGHRS and CDR2 as YFSETQ. The DNA for the CDR3 is TGCGCCAGCAGCTTGGAGGGGGTAGGGGTCGCTTCCTACGAGCAGTACTTC. It codes for CASSLEGVGVASYEQYF.

The chain uses TRBV12-3 or TRBV12-4 and TRBJ1-5; D remains unclear. The CDR3 consists of 13 residues. The germline V and J ends were trimmed by 4 bases and 6 bases, with 10 bases remaining between them. The chain's CDR3 is CASSSPMGQPQHF. Written as DNA, the CDR3 is TGTGCCAGCAGTTCACCCATGGGTCAGCCCCAGCATTTT.

This clonotype has ten or more counts. The rearrangement joins TRBV7-3 to TRBJ2-1, with D tentatively TRBD2 (7 bases). V was trimmed by 5 bases and J by 2 bases, leaving 16 bases between them. The germline V gene has CDR1 SGHTA and CDR2 FQGTGA. The CDR3 totals 16 residues. CDR3 coding DNA: TGTGCCAGCAGCATTAACGGCGGGGGCGCCTACAATGAGCAGTTCTTC. Residues: CASSINGGGAYNEQFF.

This clonotype was picked up a small number of times. This chain uses TRBV6-8 with TRBJ2-3; no reliable D call. The CDR3 contains 16 residues. Trimming shortened V by 2 bases and J by 2 bases, and 14 bases separated the two germline ends. In germline, CDR1 is MNHGY, CDR2 SAAAGT. In DNA form, the CDR3 reads TGTGCCAGCAGTTACGTCTCGCCAGAATTCACAGATACGCAGTATTTT. Translating it yields CASSYVSPEFTDTQYF.

The chain has TRBV10-3 and TRBJ1-1; tentative D call: TRBD1 (6 bases). The germline CDR1 and CDR2 sequences are ENHRY and SYGVKD. The CDR3 extends over 14 amino acids. Trimming stripped 6 bases from V and 0 bases from J, with 11 bases between. The CDR3 loop is CAIRSQGMNTEAFF. In DNA form, the CDR3 reads TGTGCCATCAGATCACAGGGCATGAACACTGAAGCTTTCTTT.

The CDR3 sequence is CASSRLGLTSGNTIYF. CDR3 nucleotide sequence: TGTGCCAGCAGTCGATTGGGACTGACCTCTGGAAACACCATATATTTT. The gene calls are TRBV28 and TRBJ1-3; D is perhaps TRBD1 (5 bases). V was pared by 5 bases and J by 0 bases, with 14 bases between. Germline V gene lookup returns CDR1 MDHEN and CDR2 SYDVKM. CDR3 length equals 16 residues.

This clonotype was seen at least ten times. The chain carries TRBV7-3 and TRBJ1-2; D unresolved. Germline V gene data show CDR1 as SGHTA and CDR2 as FQGTGA. V was pared by 5 bases and J by 4 bases, with 14 bases between. This CDR3 is 14 amino acids long. CDR3 protein: CASSPSGGSYGYTF. The CDR3 DNA follows: TGTGCCAGCAGCCCCTCGGGTGGGAGCTATGGCTACACCTTC.

This clonotype was recorded many times. The rearrangement joins TRBV2 to TRBJ2-7, with a tentative D call TRBD2 (5 bases). Trimming removed 7 bases at V and 4 bases at J, with 11 bases between. Germline V gene sequence: CDR1 SNHLY, CDR2 FYNNEI. The CDR3 contains 12 residues. The CDR3 bases are TGTGCCAGCAATGGAGGACTTTACGAGCAGTACTTC. This translates into CASNGGLYEQYF.

In nucleotides, the CDR3 is TGTGCCAGCAGCCAACCGGACAGGCCTGGGACAGATACGCAGTATTTT. Translation: CASSQPDRPGTDTQYF. This chain uses TRBV7-9 with TRBJ2-3; 7 positions match TRBD1. With V trimmed by 5 bases and J by 3 bases, 11 bases remained unmatched. CDR1 SEHNR and CDR2 FQNEAQ come from the germline V gene (reference sequence). This CDR3 spans 16 amino acids. Full variable domain (outside the CDR3, taken from reference TRBV7-9 and TRBJ2-3): DTGVSQNPRHKITKRGQNVTFRCDPISEHNRLYWYRQTLGQGPEFLTYFQNEAQLEKSRLLSDRFSAERPKGSFSTLEIQRTEQGDSAMYLCASSQPDRPGTDTQYFGPGTRLTVL.

This clonotype was recorded many times. This chain joins TRBV28 and TRBJ2-3; D is undetermined. V shed 3 bases and J shed 2 bases, with 12 bases lying between them. The CDR3 runs 15 residues. CDR1 MDHEN and CDR2 SYDVKM come from the germline V gene. For the CDR3, the DNA is TGTGCCAGCAGTTTCGATCAGGACGTCACAGATACGCAGTATTTT. The encoded protein is CASSFDQDVTDTQYF.

Ten or more counts support this clonotype. This CDR3 is CSVRPGGHNTGELFF. The CDR3 nucleotides are TGCAGCGTTCGGCCAGGGGGCCACAACACCGGGGAGCTGTTTTTT. This chain connects TRBV29-1 to TRBJ2-2, with TRBD1 identical over 8 bases. After removal of 5 bases from V and 2 bases from J, the junction contained 7 bases not matched to a gene. Germline values: CDR1 SQVTM, CDR2 ANQGSEA. The CDR3 is made up of 15 amino acids.

This clonotype was detected ten times or more. J is TRBJ2-1 and V is TRBV24-1, with D unresolved. The CDR3 extends over 12 amino acids. From germline, CDR1 is KGHDR and CDR2 SFDVKD. Trimming cost V 4 bases and J 10 bases, with 10 bases left between them. Here the CDR3 DNA reads TGTGCCACCAGTGACTTGTTGGGGGAGCAGTTCTTC. Translating it yields CATSDLLGEQFF.

This chain joins TRBV6-2 or TRBV6-3 and TRBJ1-1, with D tentatively TRBD1 (6 bases). The V and J ends lost 6 bases and 0 bases respectively, with 11 bases between them. CDR1 and CDR2 (germline): MNHEY, SVGEGT. The CDR3 contains 14 residues. The CDR3 region has the DNA TGTGCCAGCAGCTGGACAGTAATGAACACTGAAGCTTTCTTT. Translating it yields CASSWTVMNTEAFF.

Concerning this clonotype: At one boundary the junction diverges from the germline segment, which might be a read error. This chain connects TRBV2 to TRBJ2-5; TRBD2 agrees at 9 bases. CDR1 is SNHLY, CDR2 FYNNEI, per germline. This CDR3 is built from 13 residues. The CDR3 sequence: CVSLGTSTETQYF. The CDR3 DNA reads TGTGTCAGCCTCGGGACTAGCACGGAGACCCAGTACTTC.

This clonotype was picked up many times. The chain carries TRBV7-2 and TRBJ1-6, with D uncertain. This CDR3 comprises 17 residues. V gave up 1 base and J gave up 0 bases, with 10 bases separating them. Germline V lookup: CDR1 SGHTA, CDR2 FQGNSA. The CDR3 loop reads CASSLEESLSYNSPLHF. In DNA form, the CDR3 reads TGTGCCAGCAGCTTAGAAGAGTCCCTCTCCTATAATTCACCCCTCCACTTT.

This clonotype showed up many times. J is TRBJ1-2 and V is TRBV7-2; D remains unclear. This CDR3 comprises 16 residues. In germline, CDR1 is SGHTA, CDR2 FQGNSA. Trimming took 1 base from V and 2 from J, leaving 14 bases between them. The CDR3 DNA is TGTGCCAGCAGCTTAGTCAGGCCATACAACAACTATGGCTACACCTTC. Encoded protein: CASSLVRPYNNYGYTF.

The chain is built from TRBV28 and TRBJ1-1; D may be TRBD1 (5 bases). V gave up 3 bases and J gave up 6 bases, with 29 bases separating them. Germline V gene sequence: CDR1 MDHEN, CDR2 SYDVKM. The CDR3 is 19 amino acids. The CDR3 sequence: CASSFGFGWRGALRAEAFF. The CDR3 nucleotides are TGTGCCAGCAGTTTCGGTTTCGGGTGGAGGGGCGCTTTGAGGGCTGAAGCTTTCTTT.

In its sample, this clonotype was seen many times. The chain carries TRBV7-8 and TRBJ2-7, with TRBD2 matching 7 bases. V was pared by 2 bases and J by 0 bases, with 4 bases of the junction left unmatched. CDR1 SGHVS and CDR2 FQNEAQ come from the germline V gene. There are 15 residues in the CDR3. The CDR3 loop is CASSLWEGNSYEQYF. The CDR3 region has the DNA TGTGCCAGCAGCTTATGGGAGGGGAACTCCTACGAGCAGTACTTC.